The T cell receptor beta chain under discussion was sequenced for a study of OX40 agonist ivuxolimab in advanced cancers. The study, taken as a whole, reports: With doses of 0.1-3.0 mg/kg, partial responders showed among the lowest clonal expansion. The CD4+ and CD8+ T cells in the blood had expanded clonally by week 6 at 0.1 to 3.0 mg/kg.

Libraries were prepared by immunoSEQ multiplex PCR; TCRdb keeps only in-frame clonotypes and omits some of them. The table shows more than 55,000 clones, with 87% occurring only once. Germline V gene data show CDR1 as SGHDT and CDR2 as YYEEEE. The V gene lost 2 bases and the J gene lost 4 bases, with 15 bases spanning the gap. The CDR3 runs 15 residues. Worth noting for this clone: Its antigen is unidentified.

This TCR was sampled from an adult with an advanced solid tumor such as melanoma, head and neck, liver or kidney cancer. The rearrangement uses TRBV5-6 and TRBJ2-5; possibly TRBD1 for D (5 bases). The sequencing used CD4+ or CD8+ T cells sorted from blood, collected in a trial of the OX40 agonist ivuxolimab. The CDR3 sequence is CASSFSPREGETQYF. CDR3 nucleotide sequence: TGTGCCAGCAGCTTTTCCCCCAGGGAAGGAGAGACCCAGTACTTC.